Listed below are T cell receptor beta chains from one sample, sequenced in a study of T cells expressing NK-cell markers. After re-calling the 5' RACE reads, TCRdb lists one entry per CDR3 protein, DNA absent. The sample table includes 450,000 to 600,000 distinct CDR3 sequences. The sequenced sample was blood T cells: a sorted CD56 or NKG2C T cell subset, CD4+ or CD8+ T cells, or bulk PBMC T cells (not recorded which). All receptors come from a man aged 18 to 29 in good health. The CDR3 runs from the conserved cysteine through the conserved F or W.

TRBV4-3	17	TRBJ2-1	CASSQDTPGAVSNEQFF
TRBV6-5	15	TRBJ2-6	CASRTQGGGANVLTF
TRBV30	14	TRBJ2-5	CAWGTGGLGETQYF
TRBV6-5	18	TRBJ1-5	CASSYSVLEKGLNQPQHF
TRBV18	15	TRBJ2-1	CASSPPASGDNEQFF
TRBV4-1	15	TRBJ2-4	CASSHDLGEKNIQYF
TRBV19	11	TRBJ2-3	CATRYTDTQYF
TRBV10-3	17	TRBJ2-1	CAISESALAGSYNEQFF
TRBV5-1	14	TRBJ2-3	CASSIAGSTDTQYF
TRBV3-1	17	TRBJ2-3	CASSQVRRGRAKDTQYF
TRBV19	15	TRBJ2-4	CASSIVSGPKNIQYF
TRBV6-2/TRBV6-3	12	TRBJ2-4	CASSSSVAAMYF
TRBV4-1	17	TRBJ1-6	CASSQAASTGEGPPLHF
TRBV4-1	21	TRBJ2-6	CASSQGEIAGGQLPGANVLTF
TRBV7-9	13	TRBJ2-5	CASSLGNQATQYF
TRBV6-1	13	TRBJ1-4	CASSRGQGEKLFF
TRBV5-1	14	TRBJ1-2	CASSQGQPNYGYTF
TRBV6-5	14	TRBJ2-7	CASKVASGPYEQYF
TRBV7-9	15	TRBJ1-2	CASSLGPKDGYGYTF
TRBV6-1	15	TRBJ2-3	CASSPLAVSTDTQYF
TRBV7-9	13	TRBJ2-1	CTSSQDTGTAEFF
TRBV29-1	13	TRBJ2-3	CSAAGQITDTQYF
TRBV18	17	TRBJ2-1	CASSPTKQGVNWNEQFF
TRBV29-1	14	TRBJ1-5	CSVEGQGWDQPQHF
TRBV27	15	TRBJ2-1	CASSLGGISYNEQFF
TRBV6-6	13	TRBJ2-1	CASRTGWGNEQFF
TRBV27	15	TRBJ2-5	CASSRASGRPETQYF
TRBV5-5	15	TRBJ2-1	CASSFSTAEGAEQFF
TRBV28	19	TRBJ2-3	CASSSSTIRLAPHTDTQYF
TRBV24-1	16	TRBJ2-1	CATSDAGTKPYNEQFF
TRBV21-1	17	TRBJ2-2	CASSKAATSEHTGELFF
TRBV12-3/TRBV12-4	13	TRBJ2-1	CASSLARNNEQFF
TRBV30	14	TRBJ1-1	CAWKLSGGTGGAFF
TRBV20-1	13	TRBJ2-1	CSARVPGYNEQFF
TRBV4-2	16	TRBJ2-7	CASSQDSGLVSYEQYF
TRBV6-5	15	TRBJ2-3	CASSLLGLVTDTQYF
TRBV4-3	17	TRBJ2-7	CASSQDGSADKAYEQYF
TRBV24-1	13	TRBJ2-1	CATSVGGRTEQFF
TRBV11-2	17	TRBJ2-1	CASSHELAGARHNEQFF
TRBV10-2	13	TRBJ2-7	CASSVGQGGEQYF
TRBV20-1	15	TRBJ2-2	CSARDLRTITGELFF
TRBV20-1	15	TRBJ2-3	CSAPAGTGRADTQYF
TRBV29-1	14	TRBJ2-7	CSVAEQGLPYEQYF
TRBV11-2	16	TRBJ2-1	CASSLAPGRGQNEQFF
TRBV4-2	17	TRBJ2-1	CASSQDVSSEDYNEQFF
TRBV9	16	TRBJ2-7	CASTIGPGDSSYEQYF
TRBV12-3/TRBV12-4	16	TRBJ2-3	CASSPRGSGNTDTQYF
TRBV4-1	13	TRBJ2-1	CASSLQEYNEQFF
TRBV7-2	18	TRBJ1-5	CASSLAARGTLSNQPQHF
TRBV18	16	TRBJ2-2	CASSPIPLLSAGELFF
TRBV21-1	16	TRBJ2-1	CARNKEKLAGVDEQFF
TRBV18	14	TRBJ2-7	CASSPVGSGNEQYF
TRBV27	17	TRBJ1-1	CASSQDRDRVGFAEAFF